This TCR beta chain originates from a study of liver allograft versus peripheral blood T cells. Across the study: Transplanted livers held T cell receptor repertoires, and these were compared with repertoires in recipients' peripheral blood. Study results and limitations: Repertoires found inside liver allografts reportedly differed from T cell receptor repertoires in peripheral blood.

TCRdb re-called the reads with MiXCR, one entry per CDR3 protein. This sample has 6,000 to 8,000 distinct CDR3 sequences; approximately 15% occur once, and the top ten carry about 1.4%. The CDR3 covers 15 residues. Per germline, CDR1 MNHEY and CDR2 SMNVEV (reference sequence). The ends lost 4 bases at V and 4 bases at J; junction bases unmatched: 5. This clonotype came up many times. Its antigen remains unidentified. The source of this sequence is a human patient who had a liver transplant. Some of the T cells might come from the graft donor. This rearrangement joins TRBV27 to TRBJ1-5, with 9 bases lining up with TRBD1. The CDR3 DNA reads TGTGCCAGCAGTTGGTCCGGGACAGGGAATCAGCCCCAGCATTTT. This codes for CASSWSGTGNQPQHF.